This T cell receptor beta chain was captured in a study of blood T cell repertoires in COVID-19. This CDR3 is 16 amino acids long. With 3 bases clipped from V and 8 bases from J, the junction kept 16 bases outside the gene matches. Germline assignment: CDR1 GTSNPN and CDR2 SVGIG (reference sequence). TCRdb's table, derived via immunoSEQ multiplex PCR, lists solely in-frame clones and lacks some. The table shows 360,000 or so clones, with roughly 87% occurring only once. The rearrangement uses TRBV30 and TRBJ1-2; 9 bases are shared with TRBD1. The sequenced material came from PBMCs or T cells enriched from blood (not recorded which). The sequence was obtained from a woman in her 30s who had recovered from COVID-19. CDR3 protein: CAWRARKTGGLGGYTF. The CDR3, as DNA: TGTGCCTGGAGGGCGAGGAAGACAGGGGGACTGGGAGGCTACACCTTC.